The 15 T cell receptor beta chains presented below share a single source sample, sequenced in a study of shared clonotypes between healthy human individuals. The repertoire was sequenced with immunoSEQ multiplex PCR; TCRdb's copy has only in-frame clones and lacks some. The sample has roughly 500,000 clones; approximately 95% are singletons. The specimen was naive CD4+ T cells sorted from blood. Regarding subset: CD45RA+ positively selected. Every receptor here comes from a woman between 25 and 40 years old in good health.

This clone has a single count. V is TRBV21-1 and J is TRBJ1-4; TRBD1, the table's D call, lacks a check against the DNA. TRBV21-1 is labeled a pseudogene. This CDR3 region has 15 residues. As DNA, the CDR3 is TGTGCCAGCAGCAAATGCAGGGGTAGGAATGAAAAACTGTTTTTT. Residues: CASSKCRGRNEKLFF.

This chain links TRBV19 with TRBJ2-5; D might be TRBD2 (6 bases). Trimming left V 7 bases short and J 11 bases short, with 23 bases between. Germline V gene data show CDR1 as LNHDA and CDR2 as SQIVND (reference sequence). The CDR3 loop spans 14 amino acids. CDR3 bases: TGTGCCAGTACCCCAGACGGAGCCCTACGGGAGCAGTACTTC. Its translation is CASTPDGALREQYF.

V usage is TRBV5-1 and J usage is TRBJ1-4; D is perhaps TRBD1 (5 bases). The germline V gene has CDR1 SGHRS and CDR2 YFSETQ. The CDR3 totals 15 residues. V was shortened by 4 bases and J by 8 bases, with 18 bases between the two germline ends. The CDR3 DNA reads TGCGCCAGCAGCGGCTCCGGGACGGCGGGGGAAAAACTGTTTTTT. This codes for CASSGSGTAGEKLFF.

The chain couples TRBV29-1 to TRBJ1-3, with D hard to call. CDR3 length: 13 residues. V lost 7 bases, J lost 0 bases, and 10 bases lay in between. Germline V CDR1 and CDR2: SQVTM, ANQGSEA. CDR3 sequence reads: CSALGVSGNTIYF. CDR3 DNA: TGCAGCGCCTTGGGAGTCTCTGGAAACACCATATATTTT.

This chain joins TRBV9 and TRBJ2-7, with 7 bases lining up with TRBD2. The ends lost 2 bases at V and 7 bases at J; junction bases unmatched: 6. The CDR3 is made up of 13 amino acids. In germline, CDR1 is SGDLS, CDR2 YYNGEE. The DNA of the CDR3 is TGTGCCAGCAGCGTCAGTCTGGGGGGGGAGCAGTACTTC. Translation gives CASSVSLGGEQYF.

This clone was picked up one time. The chain has TRBV6-5 and TRBJ2-7; the D call may be TRBD1 or TRBD2 (5 bases each). CDR3 length: 14 amino acids. Trimming pared 3 bases from V and 5 bases from J, leaving 14 bases between. Germline V CDR1 and CDR2: MNHEY, SVGAGI. This chain's CDR3 is CASSYSGAGHEQYF. The DNA for the CDR3 is TGTGCCAGCAGTTATTCCGGGGCGGGCCACGAGCAGTACTTC.

The chain couples TRBV28 to TRBJ2-3, with TRBD2 identical over 10 bases. CDR1 is MDHEN and CDR2 is SYDVKM in the germline V gene. This CDR3 region has 16 residues. With V trimmed by 7 bases and J by 7 bases, 14 bases remained unmatched. The CDR3 nucleotides are TGTGCCAGCACCACAAGACTAGCGGGCCTCTATAATACGCAGTATTTT. It encodes CASTTRLAGLYNTQYF. Full variable domain (outside the CDR3, taken from reference TRBV28 and TRBJ2-3): DVKVTQSSRYLVKRTGEKVFLECVQDMDHENMFWYRQDPGLGLRLIYFSYDVKMKEKGDIPEGYSVSREKKERFSLILESASTNQTSMYLCASTTRLAGLYNTQYFGPGTRLTVL.

This chain uses TRBV27 with TRBJ1-4; 7 nucleotides match TRBD1. Germline trimming cut 5 bases from V and 5 bases from J; bases unmatched to any gene: 5. The CDR3 extends over 14 amino acids. CDR1 and CDR2 from the germline V gene are MNHEY and SMNVEV (reference sequence). The chain's CDR3 is CASSRDSPNEKLFF. As DNA, the CDR3 is TGTGCCAGCAGTCGGGACAGCCCAAATGAAAAACTGTTTTTT.

The rearrangement uses TRBV27 and TRBJ2-2, with D perhaps TRBD2 (6 bases). This CDR3 is built from 15 residues. With 6 bases removed from V and 0 bases from J, the gap between germline ends came to 11 bases. Germline CDR1 and CDR2: MNHEY and SMNVEV (reference sequence). CDR3 sequence: CASREGKPNTGELFF. The DNA of the CDR3 is TGTGCCAGCAGGGAGGGGAAACCGAACACCGGGGAGCTGTTTTTT.

This chain joins TRBV6-5 and TRBJ2-7; 12 nucleotides line up with TRBD2. The germline V gene has CDR1 MNHEY and CDR2 SVGAGI. CDR3 length equals 14 residues. After removal of 7 bases from V and 2 bases from J, the junction contained 3 bases not matched to a gene. The DNA of the CDR3 is TGTGCCAGCACCCCTAGCGGGAGGGCCTACGAGCAGTACTTC. It encodes CASTPSGRAYEQYF.

The gene calls are TRBV21-1 and TRBJ1-2. TRBV21-1 is given as a pseudogene. The CDR3 totals 18 residues. CDR3: CASSKRRLTSARGYGYTF. In DNA form, the CDR3 reads TGTGCCAGCAGCAAACGTCGGCTTACTTCTGCCCGGGGATATGGCTACACCTTC.

V and J are TRBV6-5 and TRBJ2-7; 10 positions agree with TRBD2. J lost 3 bases, V lost 4 bases, and 6 bases had no gene match. CDR1 is MNHEY, CDR2 SVGAGI, per germline. The CDR3 spans 15 residues. CDR3 residues: CASSFDTSGVYEQYF. The CDR3, as DNA: TGTGCCAGCAGTTTCGACACTAGCGGGGTCTACGAGCAGTACTTC.

About this clone itself: Other DNA sequences in the sample encode the same CDR3. The chain uses TRBV28 and TRBJ2-1; no firm D call. This CDR3 spans 10 amino acids. Trimming removed 5 bases from V and 6 bases from J, with 2 bases in between. Germline V gives CDR1 MDHEN, CDR2 SYDVKM. This CDR3 is CASSRNEQFF. In DNA form, the CDR3 reads TGTGCCAGCAGTCGCAATGAGCAGTTCTTC.

The gene calls are TRBV5-8 and TRBJ2-7, with D perhaps being TRBD1 or TRBD2 (5 bases each). The CDR3 sequence is 13 residues long. Germline CDR1 reads SGHTS; CDR2 reads YDEGEE. Trimming took 7 bases from V and 1 from J, leaving 12 bases between them. CDR3 sequence: CASPRDGSYEQYF. CDR3 nucleotides: TGTGCCAGCCCCCGGGACGGGTCCTACGAGCAGTACTTC.

V is TRBV28 and J is TRBJ1-1; D may be TRBD1 (5 bases). V gave up 7 bases and J gave up 0 bases, with 9 bases separating them. The CDR3 loop spans 13 amino acids. The germline V gene has CDR1 MDHEN and CDR2 SYDVKM. The CDR3 is CASTGPMNTEAFF. CDR3 nucleotide sequence: TGTGCCAGCACGGGACCGATGAACACTGAAGCTTTCTTT. Drawing the rest from reference TRBV28 and TRBJ1-1, the complete variable domain is DVKVTQSSRYLVKRTGEKVFLECVQDMDHENMFWYRQDPGLGLRLIYFSYDVKMKEKGDIPEGYSVSREKKERFSLILESASTNQTSMYLCASTGPMNTEAFFGQGTRLTVV.